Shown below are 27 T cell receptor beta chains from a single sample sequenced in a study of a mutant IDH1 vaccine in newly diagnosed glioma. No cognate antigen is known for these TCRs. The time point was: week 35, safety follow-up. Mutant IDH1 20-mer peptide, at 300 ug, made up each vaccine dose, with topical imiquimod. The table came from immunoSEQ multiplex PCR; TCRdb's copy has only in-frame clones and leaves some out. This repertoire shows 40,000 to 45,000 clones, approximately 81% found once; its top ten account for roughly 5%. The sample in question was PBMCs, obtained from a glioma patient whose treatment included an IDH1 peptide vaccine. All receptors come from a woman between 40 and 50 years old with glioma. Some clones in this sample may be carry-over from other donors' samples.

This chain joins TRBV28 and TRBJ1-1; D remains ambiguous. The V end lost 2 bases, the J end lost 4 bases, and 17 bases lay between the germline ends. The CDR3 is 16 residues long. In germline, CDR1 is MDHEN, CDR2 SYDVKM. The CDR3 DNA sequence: TGTGCCAGCAGTTTACCGGCAGCACATTCCTCCACTGAAGCTTTCTTT. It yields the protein CASSLPAAHSSTEAFF.

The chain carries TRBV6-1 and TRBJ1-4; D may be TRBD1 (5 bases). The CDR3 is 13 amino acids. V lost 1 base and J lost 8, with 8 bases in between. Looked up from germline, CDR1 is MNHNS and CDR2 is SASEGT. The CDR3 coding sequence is TGTGCCAGCAGTGAAGACAGGTCCGAAAAACTGTTTTTT. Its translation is CASSEDRSEKLFF.

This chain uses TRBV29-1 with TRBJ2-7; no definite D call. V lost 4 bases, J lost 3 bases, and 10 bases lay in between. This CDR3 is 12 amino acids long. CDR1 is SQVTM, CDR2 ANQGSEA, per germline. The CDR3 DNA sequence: TGCAGCGTTGTTCTAGATCTCTACGAGCAGTACTTC. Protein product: CSVVLDLYEQYF.

The CDR3 DNA sequence: TGTGCCAGCAGCTTTGCAACCGGGGAGCTGTTTTTT. As protein: CASSFATGELFF. The rearrangement links TRBV7-3 to TRBJ2-2; D call uncertain. The CDR3 is 12 residues long. V was pared by 3 bases and J by 5 bases, with 4 bases between. The germline gives CDR1 SGHTA, CDR2 FQGTGA.

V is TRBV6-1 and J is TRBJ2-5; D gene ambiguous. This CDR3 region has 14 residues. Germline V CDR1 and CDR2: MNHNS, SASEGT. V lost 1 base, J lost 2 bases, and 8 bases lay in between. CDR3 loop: CASSEGGSQETQYF. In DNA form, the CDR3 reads TGTGCCAGCAGTGAAGGGGGTAGTCAAGAGACCCAGTACTTC.

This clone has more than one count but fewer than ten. The DNA of the CDR3 is TGTGCCAGCAGCTACAGTAGCCTAAGCTCCTACGAGCAGTACTTC. Its protein is CASSYSSLSSYEQYF. The chain joins TRBV7-2 to TRBJ2-7; D is uncertain. V dropped 4 bases and J dropped 0 bases, with 13 bases sitting between them. Germline lookup yields CDR1 SGHTA and CDR2 FQGNSA. The CDR3 consists of 15 residues.

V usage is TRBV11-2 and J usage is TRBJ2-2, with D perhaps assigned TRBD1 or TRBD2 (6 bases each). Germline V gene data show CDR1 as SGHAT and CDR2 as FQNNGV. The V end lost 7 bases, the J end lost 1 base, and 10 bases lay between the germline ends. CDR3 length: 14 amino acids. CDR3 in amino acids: CASKGGLNTGELFF. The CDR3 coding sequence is TGTGCCAGCAAGGGGGGACTGAACACCGGGGAGCTGTTTTTT.

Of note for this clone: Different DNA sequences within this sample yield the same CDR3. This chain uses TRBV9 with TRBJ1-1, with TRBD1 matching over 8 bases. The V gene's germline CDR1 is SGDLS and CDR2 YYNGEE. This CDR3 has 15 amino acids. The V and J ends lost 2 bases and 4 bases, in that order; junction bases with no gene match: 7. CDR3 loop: CASSVDQGAGTEAFF. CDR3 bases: TGTGCCAGCAGCGTCGATCAGGGGGCGGGCACTGAAGCTTTCTTT.

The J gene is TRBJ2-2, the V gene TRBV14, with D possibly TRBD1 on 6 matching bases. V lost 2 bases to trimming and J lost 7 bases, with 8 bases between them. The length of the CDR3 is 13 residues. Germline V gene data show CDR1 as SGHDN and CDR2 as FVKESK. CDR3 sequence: CASSQNRVGELFF. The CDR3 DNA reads TGTGCCAGCAGCCAAAACAGGGTCGGGGAGCTGTTTTTT.

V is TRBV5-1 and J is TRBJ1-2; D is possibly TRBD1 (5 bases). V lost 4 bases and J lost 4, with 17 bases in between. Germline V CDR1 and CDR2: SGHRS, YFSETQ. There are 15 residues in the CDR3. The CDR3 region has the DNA TGCGCCAGCAGCCCCGGGACTCGGGGCGCCTATGGCTACACCTTC. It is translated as CASSPGTRGAYGYTF.

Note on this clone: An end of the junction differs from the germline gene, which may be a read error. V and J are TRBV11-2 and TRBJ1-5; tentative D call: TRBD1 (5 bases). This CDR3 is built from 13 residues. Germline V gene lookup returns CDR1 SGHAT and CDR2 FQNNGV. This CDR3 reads CASSFNSGEGPSF. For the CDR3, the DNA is TGTGCCAGCAGCTTCAACTCGGGGGAGGGGCCCTCCTTT.

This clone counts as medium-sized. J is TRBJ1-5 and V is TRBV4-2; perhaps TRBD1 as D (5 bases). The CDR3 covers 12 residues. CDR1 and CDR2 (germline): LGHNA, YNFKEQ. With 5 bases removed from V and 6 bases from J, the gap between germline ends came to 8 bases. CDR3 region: CASSSGTQPQHF. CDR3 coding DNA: TGTGCCAGCAGCTCCGGGACTCAGCCCCAGCATTTT.

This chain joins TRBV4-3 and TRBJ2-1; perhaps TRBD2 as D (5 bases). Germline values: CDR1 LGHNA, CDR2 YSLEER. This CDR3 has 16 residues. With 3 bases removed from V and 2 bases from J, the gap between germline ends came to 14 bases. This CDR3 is CASSQETTLTYNEQFF. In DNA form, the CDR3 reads TGCGCCAGCAGCCAGGAGACTACCCTGACCTACAATGAGCAGTTCTTC.

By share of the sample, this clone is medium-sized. In DNA, the CDR3 is TGTGCCAGCCGACCGGGACTAGAAAGGAGGAATGAGCAGTTCTTC. Translated, it gives CASRPGLERRNEQFF. The chain couples TRBV27 to TRBJ2-1, with TRBD2 matching 8 bases. The J segment lost 7 bases and the V segment lost 8 bases, leaving 13 bases of the junction unmatched. This CDR3 has 15 residues. Germline V gene data show CDR1 as MNHEY and CDR2 as SMNVEV (reference sequence).

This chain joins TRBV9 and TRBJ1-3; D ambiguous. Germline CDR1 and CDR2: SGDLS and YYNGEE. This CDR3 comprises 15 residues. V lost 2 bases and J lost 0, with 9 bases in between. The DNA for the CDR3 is TGTGCCAGCAGCGTTGGGCTAATCTCTGGAAACACCATATATTTT. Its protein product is CASSVGLISGNTIYF.

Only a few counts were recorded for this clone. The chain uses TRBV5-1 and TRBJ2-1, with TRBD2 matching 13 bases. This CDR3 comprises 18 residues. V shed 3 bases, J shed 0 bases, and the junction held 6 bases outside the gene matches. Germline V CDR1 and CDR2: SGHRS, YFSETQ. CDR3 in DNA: TGCGCCAGCAGCTCTGGACTAGCGGGAGAAAGCTCCTACAATGAGCAGTTCTTC. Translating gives CASSSGLAGESSYNEQFF.

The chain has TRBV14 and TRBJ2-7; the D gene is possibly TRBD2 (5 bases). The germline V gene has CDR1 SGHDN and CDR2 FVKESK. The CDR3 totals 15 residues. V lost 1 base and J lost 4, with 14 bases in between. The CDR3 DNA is TGTGCCAGCAGCCAAGCGAGGGTTAGTACGTACGAGCAGTACTTC. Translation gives CASSQARVSTYEQYF.

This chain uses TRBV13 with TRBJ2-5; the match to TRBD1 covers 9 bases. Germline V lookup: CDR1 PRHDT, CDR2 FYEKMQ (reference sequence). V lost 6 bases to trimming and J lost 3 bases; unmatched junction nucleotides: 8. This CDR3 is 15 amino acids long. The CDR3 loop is CASSTLGTGKETQYF. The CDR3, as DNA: TGTGCCAGCAGTACCCTTGGGACAGGGAAAGAGACCCAGTACTTC.

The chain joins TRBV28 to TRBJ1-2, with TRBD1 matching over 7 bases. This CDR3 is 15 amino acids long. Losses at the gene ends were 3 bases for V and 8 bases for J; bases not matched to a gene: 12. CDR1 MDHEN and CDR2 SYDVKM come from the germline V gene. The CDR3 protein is CASSFRDSRFLGYTF. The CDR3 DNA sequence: TGTGCCAGCAGTTTTAGGGACAGCAGATTTTTGGGCTACACCTTC.

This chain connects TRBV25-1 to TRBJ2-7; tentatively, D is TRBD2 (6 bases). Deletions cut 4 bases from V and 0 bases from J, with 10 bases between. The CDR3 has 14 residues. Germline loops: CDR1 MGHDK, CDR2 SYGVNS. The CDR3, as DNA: TGTGCCAGCAGTGTAGCGGAGAGCTCCTACGAGCAGTACTTC. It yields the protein CASSVAESSYEQYF.

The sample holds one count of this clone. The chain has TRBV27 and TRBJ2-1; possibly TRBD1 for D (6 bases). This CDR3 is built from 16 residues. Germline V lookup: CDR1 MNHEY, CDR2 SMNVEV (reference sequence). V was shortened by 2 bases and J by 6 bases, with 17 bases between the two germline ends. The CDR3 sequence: CASSLLQGQRGNEQFF. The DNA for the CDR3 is TGTGCCAGCAGTTTACTACAGGGTCAAAGGGGCAATGAGCAGTTCTTC.

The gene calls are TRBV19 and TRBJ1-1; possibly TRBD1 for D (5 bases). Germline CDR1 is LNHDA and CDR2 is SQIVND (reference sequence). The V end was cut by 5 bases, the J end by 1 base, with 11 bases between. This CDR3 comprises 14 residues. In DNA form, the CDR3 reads TGTGCCAGTAGTGTGACAGTTACGAACACTGAAGCTTTCTTT. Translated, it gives CASSVTVTNTEAFF.

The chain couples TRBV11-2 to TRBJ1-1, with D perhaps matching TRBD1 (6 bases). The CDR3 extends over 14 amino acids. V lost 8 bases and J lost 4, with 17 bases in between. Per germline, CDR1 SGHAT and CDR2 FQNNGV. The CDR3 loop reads CASGNRGARTEAFF. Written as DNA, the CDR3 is TGTGCCAGCGGCAATCGGGGGGCTCGCACTGAAGCTTTCTTT.

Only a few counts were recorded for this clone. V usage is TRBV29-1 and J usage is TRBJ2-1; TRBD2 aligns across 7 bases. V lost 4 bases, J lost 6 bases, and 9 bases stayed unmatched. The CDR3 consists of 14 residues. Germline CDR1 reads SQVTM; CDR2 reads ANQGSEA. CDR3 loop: CSVVPAGRVNEQFF. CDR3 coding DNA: TGCAGCGTTGTCCCAGCGGGGAGGGTCAATGAGCAGTTCTTC.

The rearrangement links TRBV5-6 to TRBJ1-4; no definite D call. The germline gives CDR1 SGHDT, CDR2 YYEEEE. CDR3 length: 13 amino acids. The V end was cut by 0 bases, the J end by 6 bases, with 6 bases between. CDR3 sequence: CASSLGRDEKLFF. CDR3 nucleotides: TGTGCCAGCAGCTTGGGCCGAGATGAAAAACTGTTTTTT.

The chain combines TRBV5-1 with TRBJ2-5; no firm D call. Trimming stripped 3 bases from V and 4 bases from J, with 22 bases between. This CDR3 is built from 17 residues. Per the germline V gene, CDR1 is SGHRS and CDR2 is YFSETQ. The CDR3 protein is CASSSTGRNNIGETQYF. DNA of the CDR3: TGCGCCAGCAGCTCCACGGGCAGGAATAATATAGGAGAGACCCAGTACTTC.

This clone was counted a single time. The CDR3 is CASSSGTGRHYGYTF. In DNA, the CDR3 is TGTGCCAGCAGTTCCGGGACAGGGAGACACTATGGCTACACCTTC. The J gene is TRBJ1-2, the V gene TRBV27; 9 bases are a match to TRBD1. The CDR3 is 15 amino acids. V shed 4 bases, J shed 3 bases, and the junction held 6 bases outside the gene matches. Germline V gene data show CDR1 as MNHEY and CDR2 as SMNVEV (reference sequence).